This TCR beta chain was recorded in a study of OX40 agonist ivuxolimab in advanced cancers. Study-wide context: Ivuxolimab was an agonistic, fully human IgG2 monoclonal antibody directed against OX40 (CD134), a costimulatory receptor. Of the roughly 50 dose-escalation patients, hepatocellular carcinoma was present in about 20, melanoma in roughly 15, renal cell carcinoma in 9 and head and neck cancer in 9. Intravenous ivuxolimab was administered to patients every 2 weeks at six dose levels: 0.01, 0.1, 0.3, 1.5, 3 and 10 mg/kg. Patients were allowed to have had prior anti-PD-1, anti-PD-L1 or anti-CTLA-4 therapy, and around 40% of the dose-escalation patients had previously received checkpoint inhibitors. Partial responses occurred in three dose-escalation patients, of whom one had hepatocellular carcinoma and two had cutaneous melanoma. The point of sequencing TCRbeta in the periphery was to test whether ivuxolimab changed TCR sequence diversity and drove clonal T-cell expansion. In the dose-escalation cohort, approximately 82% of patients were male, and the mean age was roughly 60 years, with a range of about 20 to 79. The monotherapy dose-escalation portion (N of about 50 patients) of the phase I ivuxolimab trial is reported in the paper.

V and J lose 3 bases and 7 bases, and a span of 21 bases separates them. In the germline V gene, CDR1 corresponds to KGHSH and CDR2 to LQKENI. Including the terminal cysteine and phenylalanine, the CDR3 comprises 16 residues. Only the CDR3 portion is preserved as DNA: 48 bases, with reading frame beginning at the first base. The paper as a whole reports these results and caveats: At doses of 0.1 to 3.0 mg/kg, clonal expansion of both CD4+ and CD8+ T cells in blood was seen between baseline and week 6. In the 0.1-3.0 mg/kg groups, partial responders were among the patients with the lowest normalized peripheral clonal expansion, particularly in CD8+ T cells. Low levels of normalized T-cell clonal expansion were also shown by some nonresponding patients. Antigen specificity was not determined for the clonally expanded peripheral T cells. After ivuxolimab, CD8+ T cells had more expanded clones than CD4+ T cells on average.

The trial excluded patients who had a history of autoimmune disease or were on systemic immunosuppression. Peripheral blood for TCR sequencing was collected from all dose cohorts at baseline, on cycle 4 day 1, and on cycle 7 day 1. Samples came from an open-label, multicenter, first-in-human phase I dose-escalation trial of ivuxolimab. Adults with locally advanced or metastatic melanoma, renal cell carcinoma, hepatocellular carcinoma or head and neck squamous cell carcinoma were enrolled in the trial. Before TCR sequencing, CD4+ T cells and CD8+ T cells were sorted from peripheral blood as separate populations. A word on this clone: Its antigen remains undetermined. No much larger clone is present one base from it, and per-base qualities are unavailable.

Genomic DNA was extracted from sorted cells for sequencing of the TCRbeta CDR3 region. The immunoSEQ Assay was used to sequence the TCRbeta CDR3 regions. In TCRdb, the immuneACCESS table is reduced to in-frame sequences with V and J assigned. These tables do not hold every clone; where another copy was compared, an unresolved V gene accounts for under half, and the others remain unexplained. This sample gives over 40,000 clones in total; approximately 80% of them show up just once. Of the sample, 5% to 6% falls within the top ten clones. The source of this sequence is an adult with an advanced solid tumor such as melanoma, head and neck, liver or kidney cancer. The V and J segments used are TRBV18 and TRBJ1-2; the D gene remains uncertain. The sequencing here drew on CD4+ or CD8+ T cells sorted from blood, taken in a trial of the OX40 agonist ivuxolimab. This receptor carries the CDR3 CASSPSLEGPSSGYTF. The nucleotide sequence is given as TGTGCCAGCTCACCGTCCCTTGAAGGACCCAGCAGTGGCTACACCTTC.